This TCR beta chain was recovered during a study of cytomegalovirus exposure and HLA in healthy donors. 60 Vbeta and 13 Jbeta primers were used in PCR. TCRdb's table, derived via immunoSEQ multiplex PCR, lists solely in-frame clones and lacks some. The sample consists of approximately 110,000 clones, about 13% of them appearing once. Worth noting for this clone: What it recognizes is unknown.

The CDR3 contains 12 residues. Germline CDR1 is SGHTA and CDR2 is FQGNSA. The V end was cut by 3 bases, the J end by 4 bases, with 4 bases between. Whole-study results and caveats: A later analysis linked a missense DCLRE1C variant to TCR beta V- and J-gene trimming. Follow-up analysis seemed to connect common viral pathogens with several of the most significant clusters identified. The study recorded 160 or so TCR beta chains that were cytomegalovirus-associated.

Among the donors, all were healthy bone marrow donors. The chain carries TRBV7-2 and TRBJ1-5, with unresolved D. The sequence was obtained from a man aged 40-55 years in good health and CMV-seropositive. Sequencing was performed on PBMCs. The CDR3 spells CASSLQNQPQHF. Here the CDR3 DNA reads TGTGCCAGCAGCTTGCAGAATCAGCCCCAGCATTTT.